One TCR beta chain is described in this entry. The sample originates from a study of blood T cell dynamics during melanoma immunotherapy. V was trimmed by 2 bases and J by 1 base, leaving 13 bases between them. CDR1 and CDR2 from the germline V gene are SGHTA and FQGNSA. The length of the CDR3 is 16 residues. Time point of the sample: week 3, after first cycle of checkpoint inhibitor. Generated by immunoSEQ multiplex PCR, the TCRdb table keeps only in-frame clones and is missing some. This table holds some 11,000 clones, over 70% found once. The sample here was blood, taken from a patient treated with checkpoint blockade. The genes are TRBV7-2 and TRBJ2-3; weak D call: TRBD2 (6 bases). The TCR comes from a human donor with melanoma. CDR3 sequence: CASSLLGGLGTDTQYF. The CDR3 bases are TGTGCCAGCAGCTTACTGGGGGGATTGGGCACAGATACGCAGTATTTT.